This is a list of T cell receptor beta chains from one sample in a study of blood T cell repertoires in COVID-19. Here immunoSEQ multiplex PCR was the method, and the copy in TCRdb shows in-frame clones only, minus some. This sample has tens of thousands of clones; about 85% occur once, and the top ten carry about 3%. The sequencing sample was made of peripheral blood. These receptors all come from a woman aged 45-65 years with active or convalescent COVID-19. Each CDR3 is given with its conserved first and last residue. D genes are given only for firm matches. Rows may omit the clone size; those that give it use once, few, many or a size class.

d_call: TRBD2; j_call: TRBJ2-3; v_call: TRBV3-1/TRBV3-2; clone_size: few; cdr3_nt: TGTGCCAGCAGCCAGAATCTAGCGGCTAGCACAGATACGCAGTATTTT; cdr3_aa: CASSQNLAASTDTQYF
d_call: -; j_call: TRBJ2-7; v_call: TRBV28; clone_size: -; cdr3_nt: TGTGCCAGCAGTACGGTAGGGGGATCCTACGAGCAGTACTTC; cdr3_aa: CASSTVGGSYEQYF
d_call: -; j_call: TRBJ1-4; v_call: TRBV19; clone_size: few; cdr3_nt: TGTGCCAGTGGAAATAAGAGGGCTACTAATGAAAAACTGTTTTTT; cdr3_aa: CASGNKRATNEKLFF
d_call: -; j_call: TRBJ2-1; v_call: TRBV24-1; clone_size: -; cdr3_nt: TGTGCCACCAGTGAACTTGTAAGCCCCACCGAGCAGTTCTTC; cdr3_aa: CATSELVSPTEQFF
d_call: TRBD1; j_call: TRBJ2-6; v_call: TRBV12-5; clone_size: once; cdr3_nt: TGTGCTAGTGGTCAGGGGGTCTCTGGGGCCAACGTCCTGACTTTC; cdr3_aa: CASGQGVSGANVLTF
d_call: TRBD1; j_call: TRBJ1-2; v_call: TRBV27; clone_size: -; cdr3_nt: TGTGCCAGCAGACCCGCGGGGGGACAGGGGGCGCGTGGCTACACCTTC; cdr3_aa: CASRPAGGQGARGYTF
d_call: -; j_call: TRBJ2-3; v_call: TRBV7-3; clone_size: once; cdr3_nt: TGTGCCAGCAGCTTGTCCGGGAGCAGTGGGCCAGATACGCAGTATTTT; cdr3_aa: CASSLSGSSGPDTQYF
d_call: -; j_call: TRBJ1-1; v_call: TRBV11-2; clone_size: -; cdr3_nt: TGTGCCAGCAGCTTAACCGGACAGTACACTGAAGCTTTCTTT; cdr3_aa: CASSLTGQYTEAFF
d_call: TRBD2; j_call: TRBJ2-1; v_call: TRBV5-6; clone_size: -; cdr3_nt: TGTGCCAGCAGCTTGGCCGGACTAGCGAGAGGCAATGAGCAGTTCTTC; cdr3_aa: CASSLAGLARGNEQFF
d_call: -; j_call: TRBJ1-3; v_call: TRBV7-2; clone_size: -; cdr3_nt: TGTGCCAGCAGCCCGTACAGCATCTCTGGAAACACCATATATTTT; cdr3_aa: CASSPYSISGNTIYF
d_call: TRBD1; j_call: TRBJ2-2; v_call: TRBV5-1; clone_size: -; cdr3_nt: TGCGCCAGCAGCTCCGGGACAGGGGTGATCGGGGAGCTGTTTTTT; cdr3_aa: CASSSGTGVIGELFF
d_call: TRBD1; j_call: TRBJ2-1; v_call: TRBV24-1; clone_size: -; cdr3_nt: TGTGCCACCAGTGACCCAAGACAGGGGACGGGTCAGTTCTTC; cdr3_aa: CATSDPRQGTGQFF
d_call: TRBD1; j_call: TRBJ1-1; v_call: TRBV5-5; clone_size: -; cdr3_nt: TGTGCCAGCAGGCATCCCCAGGACAGGGTGAACACTGAAGCTTTCTTT; cdr3_aa: CASRHPQDRVNTEAFF
d_call: -; j_call: TRBJ1-5; v_call: TRBV9; clone_size: -; cdr3_nt: TGTGCCAGCAGCGCCAGTCCCGAAAGCAATCAGCCCCAGCATTTT; cdr3_aa: CASSASPESNQPQHF
d_call: TRBD1; j_call: TRBJ1-6; v_call: TRBV19; clone_size: -; cdr3_nt: TGTGCCAGTAGTACCACAGGGGGGGGCCGTAATTCACCCCTCCACTTT; cdr3_aa: CASSTTGGGRNSPLHF
d_call: -; j_call: TRBJ2-1; v_call: TRBV4-3; clone_size: -; cdr3_nt: TGCGCCAGCAGCCAAGGTCTAGAATACAATGAGCAGTTCTTC; cdr3_aa: CASSQGLEYNEQFF
d_call: TRBD2; j_call: TRBJ2-3; v_call: TRBV30; clone_size: -; cdr3_nt: TGTGCCTGGAGTACGGGCGGGGGGGCCTTAGATACGCAGTATTTT; cdr3_aa: CAWSTGGGALDTQYF
d_call: -; j_call: TRBJ2-3; v_call: TRBV12-2; clone_size: -; cdr3_nt: TGTGCAAGTCGATTTCAGGGACAGCTTCTCACAGATACGCAGTATTTT; cdr3_aa: CASRFQGQLLTDTQYF
d_call: TRBD2; j_call: TRBJ2-5; v_call: TRBV6-5; clone_size: -; cdr3_nt: TGTGCCAGCGGCCGACTAGCGGGGGGCGGTGAGACCCAGTACTTC; cdr3_aa: CASGRLAGGGETQYF
d_call: -; j_call: TRBJ2-6; v_call: TRBV27; clone_size: -; cdr3_nt: TGTGCCAGCAGTCCGAATCAGGGATCCGGGGCCAACGTCCTGACTTTC; cdr3_aa: CASSPNQGSGANVLTF
d_call: -; j_call: TRBJ1-1; v_call: TRBV30; clone_size: -; cdr3_nt: TGTGCCTGGAGTGTATGGAGGTCCCCCCCTGAAGCTTTCTTT; cdr3_aa: CAWSVWRSPPEAFF
d_call: -; j_call: TRBJ1-4; v_call: TRBV7-9; clone_size: -; cdr3_nt: TGTGCCAGCAGCTTAGTGGACACCAATAATGAAAAACTGTTTTTT; cdr3_aa: CASSLVDTNNEKLFF
d_call: -; j_call: TRBJ2-3; v_call: TRBV30; clone_size: -; cdr3_nt: TGTGCCTGGAGTAAACAGCGCACAGATACGCAGTATTTT; cdr3_aa: CAWSKQRTDTQYF
d_call: TRBD2; j_call: TRBJ2-7; v_call: TRBV7-2; clone_size: -; cdr3_nt: TGTGCCAGCAGCGGGGGGAGGGGCTCAGGATACGAGCAGTACTTC; cdr3_aa: CASSGGRGSGYEQYF
d_call: -; j_call: TRBJ1-1; v_call: TRBV11-2; clone_size: once; cdr3_nt: TGTGCCAGCAGCTTAGGGGCTCCGAACACTGAAGCTTTCTTT; cdr3_aa: CASSLGAPNTEAFF
d_call: -; j_call: TRBJ1-5; v_call: TRBV5-8; clone_size: -; cdr3_nt: TGTGCCAGCAGCTTATCTCTGGGGGCCAATCAGCCCCAGCATTTT; cdr3_aa: CASSLSLGANQPQHF
d_call: -; j_call: TRBJ1-2; v_call: TRBV5-5; clone_size: -; cdr3_nt: TGTGCCAGCAACCTCCAGACAGGAAACTATGGCTACACCTTC; cdr3_aa: CASNLQTGNYGYTF
d_call: -; j_call: TRBJ2-3; v_call: TRBV19; clone_size: -; cdr3_nt: TGTGCCAGTAGTAGCGCTAGCGGAAGGGGGGATACGCAGTATTTT; cdr3_aa: CASSSASGRGDTQYF
d_call: TRBD1; j_call: TRBJ2-5; v_call: TRBV9; clone_size: -; cdr3_nt: TGTGCCAGCAGCGAGGGACAGGGGGAGACCCAGTACTTC; cdr3_aa: CASSEGQGETQYF
d_call: -; j_call: TRBJ2-7; v_call: TRBV10-3; clone_size: once; cdr3_nt: TGTGCCATCAGTGACTCCCGAATAGACTCCTACGAGCAGTACTTC; cdr3_aa: CAISDSRIDSYEQYF
d_call: TRBD2; j_call: TRBJ2-5; v_call: TRBV7-7; clone_size: -; cdr3_nt: TGTGCTAGCAGCCCTCGGGCTAGCGGAGAGACCCAGTACTTC; cdr3_aa: CASSPRASGETQYF
d_call: -; j_call: TRBJ1-1; v_call: TRBV6-4; clone_size: -; cdr3_nt: TGTGCCAGCAGTGACCGTAACAGTGAAGCTTTCTTT; cdr3_aa: CASSDRNSEAFF
d_call: TRBD1; j_call: TRBJ1-3; v_call: TRBV3-1/TRBV3-2; clone_size: -; cdr3_nt: TGTGCCAGCAGCCAAAGGCGGCCAGGGGGTTTGAACTCTGGAAACACCATATATTTT; cdr3_aa: CASSQRRPGGLNSGNTIYF
d_call: -; j_call: TRBJ1-5; v_call: TRBV6-6; clone_size: -; cdr3_nt: TGTGCCAGCACCGGGTCCTCGGGTCAGCCCCAGCATTTT; cdr3_aa: CASTGSSGQPQHF
d_call: -; j_call: TRBJ1-1; v_call: TRBV29-1; clone_size: -; cdr3_nt: TGCAGCGCCCCAGTGAGGAGCGCCACTGAAGCTTTCTTT; cdr3_aa: CSAPVRSATEAFF
d_call: -; j_call: TRBJ1-4; v_call: TRBV4-2; clone_size: -; cdr3_nt: TGTGCCAGCAGCCAAGTGACGGGTGAAAAACTGTTTTTT; cdr3_aa: CASSQVTGEKLFF
d_call: TRBD2; j_call: TRBJ2-1; v_call: TRBV7-7; clone_size: -; cdr3_nt: TGTGCTAGCAGCTTGGGGCCAGCGGGGGGGCCCAGCGACAATGAGCAGTTCTTC; cdr3_aa: CASSLGPAGGPSDNEQFF
d_call: -; j_call: TRBJ1-6; v_call: TRBV7-2; clone_size: -; cdr3_nt: TGTGCCAGCAGCTTAGGGACAGAGAACTATAATTCACCCCTCCACTTT; cdr3_aa: CASSLGTENYNSPLHF
d_call: -; j_call: TRBJ2-7; v_call: TRBV19; clone_size: once; cdr3_nt: TGTGCCAGTAGTCTTAGTCCAGGGTCTTTCCGCTACGAGCAGTACTTC; cdr3_aa: CASSLSPGSFRYEQYF
d_call: -; j_call: TRBJ1-1; v_call: TRBV7-5; clone_size: -; cdr3_nt: TGTGCCAGAAGCTTTAGTCAGGGTGAAGCTTTCTTT; cdr3_aa: CARSFSQGEAFF
d_call: -; j_call: TRBJ1-1; v_call: TRBV7-2; clone_size: -; cdr3_nt: TGTGCCAGCAGCTTCGGTGCAGGCAACACTGAAGCTTTCTTT; cdr3_aa: CASSFGAGNTEAFF
d_call: TRBD1; j_call: TRBJ2-6; v_call: TRBV6-5; clone_size: -; cdr3_nt: TGTGCCAGCCGCAGGGGGAAATCTGGGGCCAACGTCCTGACTTTC; cdr3_aa: CASRRGKSGANVLTF
d_call: -; j_call: TRBJ2-1; v_call: TRBV19; clone_size: once; cdr3_nt: TGTGCCAGTAGTATAGAGGCTATCCCATCGGGGAATGAGCAGTTCTTC; cdr3_aa: CASSIEAIPSGNEQFF
d_call: -; j_call: TRBJ1-1; v_call: TRBV13; clone_size: -; cdr3_nt: TGTGCCAGCAGCTCACGCTTAGGGGGAGCTTTCTTT; cdr3_aa: CASSSRLGGAFF
d_call: -; j_call: TRBJ2-5; v_call: TRBV7-9; clone_size: once; cdr3_nt: TGTGCCAGCAGCTTACTAGCCCAAGAGACCCAGTACTTC; cdr3_aa: CASSLLAQETQYF
d_call: TRBD1; j_call: TRBJ1-5; v_call: TRBV6-2/TRBV6-3; clone_size: -; cdr3_nt: TGTGCCAGCAGTAAATCCGGGACAGGTAATAGCAATCAGCCCCAGCATTTT; cdr3_aa: CASSKSGTGNSNQPQHF
d_call: -; j_call: TRBJ1-2; v_call: TRBV2; clone_size: -; cdr3_nt: TGTGCCATCCCAGGGGTTCCTAACTATGGCTACACCTTC; cdr3_aa: CAIPGVPNYGYTF
d_call: TRBD2; j_call: TRBJ2-5; v_call: TRBV7-8; clone_size: -; cdr3_nt: TGTGCCAGCAGCTTAGATCTGCGGGGGGGAGAAGAGACCCAGTACTTC; cdr3_aa: CASSLDLRGGEETQYF
d_call: -; j_call: TRBJ1-1; v_call: TRBV7-8; clone_size: -; cdr3_nt: TGTGCCAGCAGCTTAGTGTCCCAGGTTTACTACACTGAAGCTTTCTTT; cdr3_aa: CASSLVSQVYYTEAFF
d_call: -; j_call: TRBJ1-1; v_call: TRBV5-5; clone_size: -; cdr3_nt: TGTGCCAGCAGCTTGGCCTCGGGTAACACTGAAGCTTTCTTT; cdr3_aa: CASSLASGNTEAFF
d_call: -; j_call: TRBJ2-4; v_call: TRBV6-6; clone_size: -; cdr3_nt: TGTGCCACGAGAGGAGGGGCTGGGGACATTCAGTACTTC; cdr3_aa: CATRGGAGDIQYF
d_call: -; j_call: TRBJ2-5; v_call: TRBV7-2; clone_size: -; cdr3_nt: TGTGCCAGCAGCCCGGTAGGCTCAGGGGAAGAGACCCAGTACTTC; cdr3_aa: CASSPVGSGEETQYF
d_call: TRBD1; j_call: TRBJ1-3; v_call: TRBV5-5; clone_size: -; cdr3_nt: TGTGCCAGCAGGGCCCCGGACAGGGAATTCCCCATATATTTT; cdr3_aa: CASRAPDREFPIYF
d_call: -; j_call: TRBJ1-2; v_call: TRBV6-2/TRBV6-3; clone_size: -; cdr3_nt: TGTGCCAGCAGTTATGCCGGGTATGGCTACACCTTC; cdr3_aa: CASSYAGYGYTF
d_call: TRBD1; j_call: TRBJ2-2; v_call: TRBV19; clone_size: -; cdr3_nt: TGTGCCAGTAGAACGGACAGGGTAGAAACCGGGGAGCTGTTTTTT; cdr3_aa: CASRTDRVETGELFF